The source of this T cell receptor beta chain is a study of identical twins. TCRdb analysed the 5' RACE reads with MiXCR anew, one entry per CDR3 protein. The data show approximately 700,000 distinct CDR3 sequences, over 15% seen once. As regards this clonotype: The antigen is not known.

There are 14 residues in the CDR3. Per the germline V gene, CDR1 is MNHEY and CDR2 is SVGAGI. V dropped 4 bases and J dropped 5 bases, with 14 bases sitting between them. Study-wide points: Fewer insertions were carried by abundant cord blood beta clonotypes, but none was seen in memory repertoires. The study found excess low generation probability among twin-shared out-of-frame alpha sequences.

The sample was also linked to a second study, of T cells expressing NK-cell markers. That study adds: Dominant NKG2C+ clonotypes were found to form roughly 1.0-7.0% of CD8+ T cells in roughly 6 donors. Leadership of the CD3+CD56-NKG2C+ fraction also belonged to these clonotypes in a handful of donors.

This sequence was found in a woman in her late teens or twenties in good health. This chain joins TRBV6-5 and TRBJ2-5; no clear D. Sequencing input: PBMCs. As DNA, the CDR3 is TGTGCCAGCAGTTTCACCGGGCCAGGCGAGACCCAGTACTTC. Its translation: CASSFTGPGETQYF.